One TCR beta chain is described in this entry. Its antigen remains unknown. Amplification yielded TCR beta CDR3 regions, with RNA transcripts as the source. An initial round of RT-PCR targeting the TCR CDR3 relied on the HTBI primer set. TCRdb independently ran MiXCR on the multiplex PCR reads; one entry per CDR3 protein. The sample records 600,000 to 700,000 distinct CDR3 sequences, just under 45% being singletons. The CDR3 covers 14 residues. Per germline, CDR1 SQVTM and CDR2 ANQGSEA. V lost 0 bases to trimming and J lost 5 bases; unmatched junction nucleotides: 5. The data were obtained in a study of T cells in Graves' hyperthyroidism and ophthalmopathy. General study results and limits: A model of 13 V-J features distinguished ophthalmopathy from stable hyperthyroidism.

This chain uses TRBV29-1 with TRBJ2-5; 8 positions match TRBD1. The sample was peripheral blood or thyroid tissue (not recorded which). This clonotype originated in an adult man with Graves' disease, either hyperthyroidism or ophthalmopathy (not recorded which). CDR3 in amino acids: CSVEDQGAWETQYF. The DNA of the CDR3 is TGCAGCGTTGAAGATCAGGGGGCGTGGGAGACCCAGTACTTC.